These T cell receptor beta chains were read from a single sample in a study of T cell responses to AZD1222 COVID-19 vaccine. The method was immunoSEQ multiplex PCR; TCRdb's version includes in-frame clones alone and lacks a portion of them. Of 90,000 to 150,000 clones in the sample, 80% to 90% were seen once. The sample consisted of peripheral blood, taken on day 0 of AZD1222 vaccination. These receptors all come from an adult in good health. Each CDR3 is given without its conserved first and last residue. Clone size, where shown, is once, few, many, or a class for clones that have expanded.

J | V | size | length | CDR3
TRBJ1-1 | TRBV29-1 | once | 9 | SVKGTGRGI
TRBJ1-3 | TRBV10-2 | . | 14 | ASSLWTALSGNTIY
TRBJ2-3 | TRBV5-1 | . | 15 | ASSLDASGRTGDTQY
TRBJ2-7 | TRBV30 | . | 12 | AWSVPQGTDEQY
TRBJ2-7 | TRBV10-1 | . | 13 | ASSESGSGPYEQY
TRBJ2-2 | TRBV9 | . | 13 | ASRGTGLNTGELF
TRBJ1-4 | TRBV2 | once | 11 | ASITDLREKLF
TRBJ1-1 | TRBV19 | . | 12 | ASSLGAGSTEAF
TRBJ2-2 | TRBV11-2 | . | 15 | ASSSRTSGMNTGELF
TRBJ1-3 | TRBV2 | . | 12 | ASKGTVSGNTIY
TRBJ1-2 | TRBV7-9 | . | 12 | ASSVEQGASGYT
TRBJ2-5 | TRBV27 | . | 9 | ASSTGKTQY
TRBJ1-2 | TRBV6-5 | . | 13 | ASSYSGEGARGYT
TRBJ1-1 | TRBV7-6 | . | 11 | ASSLAENTEAF
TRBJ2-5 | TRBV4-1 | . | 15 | ASSPSGGTGGQETQY
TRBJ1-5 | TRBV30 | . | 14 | AWSGVRSQDGQPQH
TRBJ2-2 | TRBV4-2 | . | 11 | ASSQDRVGELF
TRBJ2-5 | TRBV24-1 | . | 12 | ATSDASLQETQY
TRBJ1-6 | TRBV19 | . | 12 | ASSSAGKNSPLH
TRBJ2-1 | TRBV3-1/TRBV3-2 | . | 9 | ASSQGYEQF
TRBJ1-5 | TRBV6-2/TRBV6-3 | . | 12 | ASSYEPGGKPQH
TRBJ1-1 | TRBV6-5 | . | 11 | ASGQLGATEAF
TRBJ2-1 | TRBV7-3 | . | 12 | ASSLGILGNEQF
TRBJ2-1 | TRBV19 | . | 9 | ASSDYNEQF
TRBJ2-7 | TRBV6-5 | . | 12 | ASSRQRSSYEQY